Listed here are 21 T cell receptor beta chains from one sample, sequenced in a study of blood T cell repertoires in COVID-19. Using immunoSEQ multiplex PCR, the repertoire was profiled, and TCRdb retains in-frame clones only, with some absent. The profile covers about 240,000 clones, with 86% appearing a single time and over 3% taken by the ten largest. Sequencing was carried out using peripheral blood. These receptors originate from a woman in her 30s who had recovered from COVID-19.

This chain joins TRBV5-6 and TRBJ2-5; TRBD1 might be the D (6 bases). From germline, CDR1 is SGHDT and CDR2 YYEEEE. V gave up 1 base and J gave up 3 bases, with 7 bases separating them. The CDR3 runs to 13 residues. In nucleotides, the CDR3 is TGTGCCAGCAGCTTGCACAGGGAAGAGACCCAGTACTTC. Translated: CASSLHREETQYF.

This clone came up once. The V call is TRBV27, the J call TRBJ1-5; the match to TRBD1 covers 9 bases. CDR1 is MNHEY, CDR2 SMNVEV, per germline (reference sequence). This CDR3 comprises 16 residues. Unmatched junction bases numbered 5, after V lost 0 bases and J lost 5 bases. This CDR3 reads CASSLSLDRGDQPQHF. CDR3 nucleotides: TGTGCCAGCAGTTTATCGTTGGACAGGGGTGATCAGCCCCAGCATTTT.

The rearrangement links TRBV5-4 to TRBJ2-3; 10 nucleotides agree with TRBD1. The CDR3 totals 14 residues. The germline V gene has CDR1 SGHNT and CDR2 YYREEE (reference sequence). J lost 3 bases, V lost 7 bases, and 5 bases had no gene match. DNA of the CDR3: TGTGCCAGCCTCCGGGACAGGGGTACAGATACGCAGTATTTT. As protein: CASLRDRGTDTQYF.

This clone occurred once. The chain carries TRBV9 and TRBJ1-2, with D maybe TRBD1 (5 bases). Between the trimmed V and J ends, which lost 0 bases and 2 bases, there was a span of 8 bases. The CDR3 consists of 14 residues. Germline V gene sequence: CDR1 SGDLS, CDR2 YYNGEE. This CDR3 reads CASSVGPGNYGYTF. CDR3 in DNA: TGTGCCAGCAGCGTAGGGCCAGGGAACTATGGCTACACCTTC.

The chain links TRBV10-3 to TRBJ2-3; D is possibly TRBD2 (6 bases). The CDR3 sequence is 13 residues long. Trimming stripped 6 bases from V and 2 bases from J, with 9 bases between. Germline assignment: CDR1 ENHRY and CDR2 SYGVKD. CDR3 protein: CAIRGGDTDTQYF. For the CDR3, the DNA is TGTGCCATCAGGGGCGGGGACACAGATACGCAGTATTTT.

This clone was seen at least ten times. Other DNA sequences within the sample encode an identical CDR3. The J gene is TRBJ2-7, the V gene TRBV6-5, with a weak D call TRBD1 (5 bases). V lost 0 bases and J 4 bases, leaving 13 bases between the germline ends. CDR1 and CDR2 (germline): MNHEY, SVGAGI. The CDR3 contains 15 residues. In DNA, the CDR3 is TGTGCCAGCAGTTACTCGCCGCAGGGTGGGTACGAGCAGTACTTC. The encoded protein is CASSYSPQGGYEQYF.

The table lists this clone with a few counts. The chain's CDR3 is CASSSGTAPYEQYF. The CDR3 DNA reads as TGTGCCAGCAGCTCCGGGACAGCCCCCTACGAGCAGTACTTC. The chain couples TRBV11-3 to TRBJ2-7, with TRBD1 identical over 7 bases. This CDR3 contains 14 residues. The V gene end was trimmed by 4 bases and the J gene end by 2 bases; junction bases not matched to a gene: 5. Germline-derived CDR1 and CDR2 are SGHNT and YENEEA.

V usage is TRBV7-2 and J usage is TRBJ2-7; D might be TRBD2 (5 bases). Per the germline V gene, CDR1 is SGHTA and CDR2 is FQGNSA. The CDR3 sequence is 14 residues long. Deletions cut 4 bases from V and 2 bases from J, with 12 bases between. The CDR3 nucleotides read TGTGCCAGCAGCTCCGGGAACCCACCCTACGAGCAGTACTTC. Residues: CASSSGNPPYEQYF.

This chain links TRBV5-6 with TRBJ2-7, with 7 bases identical to TRBD1. This CDR3 spans 14 amino acids. Trimming at V came to 4 bases and at J to 2 bases, leaving 6 bases not matched to a gene. Germline V lookup: CDR1 SGHDT, CDR2 YYEEEE. As DNA, the CDR3 is TGTGCCAGCAGCCAGGACAGGTCCCCCTACGAGCAGTACTTC. Encoded protein: CASSQDRSPYEQYF.

The rearrangement uses TRBV11-3 and TRBJ1-1; maybe TRBD1 (6 bases). This CDR3 region has 13 residues. V lost 5 bases and J 9 bases, leaving 16 bases between the germline ends. From germline, CDR1 is SGHNT and CDR2 YENEEA. The CDR3: CASSTTTGRQAFF. In nucleotides, the CDR3 is TGTGCCAGCAGCACGACGACAGGACGACAAGCTTTCTTT.

V gene TRBV5-4 combines with J gene TRBJ1-1; 10 positions agree with TRBD1. Germline lookup yields CDR1 SGHNT and CDR2 YYREEE (reference sequence). There are 17 residues in the CDR3. Trimming cost V 0 bases and J 0 bases; bases outside gene matches: 5. This chain's CDR3 is CASSLGPGQGMNTEAFF. CDR3 nucleotides: TGTGCCAGCAGCTTGGGTCCGGGACAGGGGATGAACACTGAAGCTTTCTTT.

The chain combines TRBV2 with TRBJ1-4, with TRBD1 matching 9 bases. With V trimmed by 5 bases and J by 8 bases, 6 bases remained unmatched. CDR3 length equals 14 residues. From germline, CDR1 is SNHLY and CDR2 FYNNEI. The CDR3 loop is CASSTGGAGEKLFF. Written as DNA, the CDR3 is TGTGCCAGCAGTACAGGGGGCGCAGGGGAAAAACTGTTTTTT.

The chain links TRBV6-1 to TRBJ1-2; D remains unclear. Trimming removed 1 base at V and 3 bases at J, with 18 bases between. The CDR3 extends over 17 amino acids. The V gene's germline CDR1 is MNHNS and CDR2 SASEGT. The CDR3 DNA follows: TGTGCCAGCAGTGAAGATCGGGCCGCCTCGGGGTACTATGGCTACACCTTC. The encoded protein is CASSEDRAASGYYGYTF.

The chain joins TRBV14 to TRBJ1-5; no clear D gene. Trimming took off 1 base at V and 3 bases at J, with 7 bases between the two ends. CDR1 and CDR2 from the germline V gene are SGHDN and FVKESK. There are 14 residues in the CDR3. The CDR3 is CASSQVTVNQPQHF. DNA of the CDR3: TGTGCCAGCAGCCAAGTTACAGTCAATCAGCCCCAGCATTTT.

J is TRBJ2-5 and V is TRBV29-1, with 7 bases that match TRBD2. V lost 0 bases and J lost 4; bases outside the gene matches: 5. There are 14 residues in the CDR3. The germline gives CDR1 SQVTM, CDR2 ANQGSEA. CDR3: CSVEERLAGETQYF. The DNA of the CDR3 is TGCAGCGTTGAAGAACGACTAGCCGGAGAGACCCAGTACTTC.

The chain combines TRBV3-1 (or the pseudogene TRBV3-2) with TRBJ1-2; 9 bases agree with TRBD1. With V trimmed by 0 bases and J by 7 bases, 6 bases remained unmatched. The CDR3 length is 15 residues. CDR1 and CDR2 (germline): LGHDT, YNNKEL (reference sequence). CDR3 sequence reads: CASSQEGTGLFGYTF. The CDR3 bases are TGTGCCAGCAGCCAAGAGGGGACAGGGTTGTTTGGCTACACCTTC.

The V gene is TRBV7-9, the J gene TRBJ1-1; D uncertain. Trimming pared 4 bases from V and 8 bases from J, leaving 8 bases between. The CDR3 length is 11 residues. The germline V gene encodes CDR1 SEHNR and CDR2 FQNEAQ (reference sequence). In nucleotides, the CDR3 is TGTGCCAGCAGCTATTCCATGGAAGCTTTCTTT. This encodes CASSYSMEAFF.

This clone has a count of ten or more. The chain joins TRBV7-9 to TRBJ1-2, with 8 positions matching TRBD1. CDR1 and CDR2 (germline): SEHNR, FQNEAQ (reference sequence). V lost 5 bases, J lost 5 bases, and 16 bases stayed unmatched. This CDR3 has 17 amino acids. The CDR3: CASSPEGGQARGYGYTF. As DNA, the CDR3 is TGTGCCAGCAGCCCGGAGGGGGGACAGGCCAGGGGTTATGGCTACACCTTC.

This clone has more than one count but fewer than ten. This rearrangement joins TRBV19 to TRBJ2-7; 11 bases fit TRBD2. Germline V gene lookup returns CDR1 LNHDA and CDR2 SQIVND (reference sequence). The CDR3 is made up of 15 amino acids. After removal of 5 bases from V and 2 bases from J, the junction contained 5 bases not matched to a gene. The CDR3 region has the DNA TGTGCCAGTAGTGGTACTAGCGGGGGACCCTACGAGCAGTACTTC. Protein sequence: CASSGTSGGPYEQYF.

The rearrangement uses TRBV19 and TRBJ1-1; a possible D gene is TRBD1 (5 bases). The length of the CDR3 is 13 residues. CDR1 and CDR2 from the germline V gene are LNHDA and SQIVND (reference sequence). V was trimmed by 5 bases and J by 5 bases, leaving 12 bases between them. Here the CDR3 DNA reads TGTGCCAGTAGTCTGGGGGGTTGGACTGAAGCTTTCTTT. This sequence encodes CASSLGGWTEAFF.

The V and J genes are TRBV14 and TRBJ1-4; D unclear. This CDR3 has 15 amino acids. CDR1 and CDR2 from the germline V gene are SGHDN and FVKESK. The ends were cut back, 1 base at V and 5 bases at J, with 11 bases in the middle. The CDR3 loop reads CASSQVVLYNEKLFF. As DNA, the CDR3 is TGTGCCAGCAGCCAAGTCGTGCTATACAATGAAAAACTGTTTTTT.